This T cell receptor (beta chain) was sequenced for a study of blood T cells in healthy people across ages (dated by TCRdb to 2013 to 2016). For the study in its entirety: In model experiments, template switching captured roughly one uniquely barcoded TCR beta cDNA molecule for every two T cells. Age-related changes in TCR beta repertoire diversity were measured in the study by deep sequencing normalized with unique cDNA molecular identifiers. The study analyzed two additional independent replicas of 1 million unique cDNA reads from the same blood draw for two donors, one aged 18 to 29 and one aged 80 or older. The donors were split into four age groups: young (average approximately 16 years), middle-aged (roughly 39), aged (more than 55) and long-lived (more than 80).

The germline V gene yields LGHNA for CDR1 and YSLEER for CDR2. The CDR3 sequence holds 13 residues, the cysteine and phenylalanine included. CDR3 DNA only is kept here, 39 bases in frame from base 1. Libraries were built with 5' RACE. Sequencing took place on an Illumina HiSeq 2500. A second about 7 to 12 cycle PCR used a sample-barcoded 5' primer and a J-beta primer mix. A unique molecular identifier was introduced onto each TCR beta cDNA molecule by a template-switch 5' adaptor carrying 12 random nucleotides. Each sample yielded at least 2.5 million CDR3-containing paired-end reads. All of the RNA was converted into first-strand cDNA using the Mint cDNA synthesis kit, with a TRBC-specific oligonucleotide serving as the primer. Following uracil-DNA glycosylase treatment, a first 18-cycle PCR with universal primers M1SS and BC2_uni_R was performed on all cDNA. As for the authors' bioinformatics: For normalization, 1 million high-quality reads, each with a distinct molecular identifier, were randomly selected from each sample. Reads sharing molecular identifiers were discarded rather than binned into consensus sequences. CDR3 identification, clonotype clustering and error correction used MiTCR with a Q25 quality threshold and the strictest error-elimination algorithm. A nonparametric unseen species model with Euler transformation was used to estimate a lower bound on total TCR beta diversity. TCRdb took the public reads, trimmed them with fastp at Q25, ran MiXCR for clone calling and kept in-frame beta chains. Merged by CDR3 protein, the rows form single entries marked with the most common genes and DNA. TCRdb, not the authors, supplied the V and J calls. Counted in this sample were about 800,000 distinct CDR3 sequences; just under 25% of them appeared once. The leading ten clones occupy 3% to 4.5% of the sample.

With respect to this clonotype: Its cognate antigen has yet to be identified. Nothing much larger sits one base from this clone, and base qualities are not available.

Here is what the overall study found, with its caveats: Total diversity estimates from one million sequenced T cells were considered lower bounds and underestimates. As age increased, observed TCR beta diversity per million T cells dropped in a roughly linear way, and a significant reduction was already evident by age roughly 36. Bulk unsorted PBMC profiling prevented conclusive comparison of naive and antigen-experienced compartments. Because the CMV infection status of the donors was unknown, age-related changes in expanded clonotypes may potentially have been confounded. A strong correlation was found between observed TCR beta diversity and the percentage of naive T cells measured by flow cytometry. Compared with the aged group, the long-lived group had more naive CD4+ T cells, fewer expanded clones and increased TCR diversity, suggesting age selection.

Donors were a few dozen systemically healthy Caucasian individuals from Russia aged roughly 6 to 90 years. Each donor gave around 9.9 milliliters of peripheral blood, collected into EDTA-treated Vacutainer tubes. Ficoll-Paque density-gradient centrifugation was used to isolate PBMCs, with at least 6 million per sample. Trizol reagent was used to extract total RNA from PBMCs, with at least 5 micrograms per sample. For every donor, an aliquot of PBMCs went through flow cytometry to measure the percentages of naive CD45RAhigh/CD27high T cells. This same sample was also part of a study on T cells of mothers and their children. As the second paper documents: Nine systemically healthy Caucasian individuals, comprising three mothers and their six children, were included as donors. cDNA synthesis used all of the extracted RNA, with around 1.4 ug of RNA in each 15 ul reaction. In the second PCR, sample barcodes and 2-4 random nucleotides were introduced via the M1S primer. Over 8 million TCR beta CDR3 reads came from each mother, compared with several million reads from each child. Thymic selection similarly shapes TCR recombination output in related and unrelated pairs, with minor effect from inherited differences. Normalized repertoire overlap was always found to be slightly, but never significantly, higher in related mother-child pairs than in unrelated mother-child pairs. No persistent microchimeric T cell clones were found, with a detection sensitivity of 85 to 100 clones per million clonotypes. Deep NGS was used in the study to compare the TCR beta repertoires of mothers and children and to look for features that separate related mother-child pairs from unrelated individuals. Mothers averaged around 40 +/- 4 years of age and children averaged roughly 11 +/- 4 years. After adapter ligation with NEBNext reagents, the libraries were sequenced on Illumina HiSeq 2000 with 100+100 nt paired-end reads. To prevent cross-contamination, the mother and child libraries were prepared a month apart and were sequenced in separate runs. Between about 500,000 and 2,100,000 distinct TCR beta clonotypes were identified per donor. Naive TCR beta clonotypes were estimated from low-frequency clonotypes matched to each donor's FACS-determined naive share, without sorting.

Recombination connected TRBV4-3 to TRBJ2-5, with the D gene call left open. The last part of the DNA fits TRBJ2-7 better; the J call may be wrong. The sequence was collected from a boy between 10 and 17 years old in good health. Sequences were obtained from blood. The sequence in DNA is TGCGCCAGCAGCCAAGAGGCTCCCTACGAGCAGTACTTC. Protein translation: CASSQEAPYEQYF.